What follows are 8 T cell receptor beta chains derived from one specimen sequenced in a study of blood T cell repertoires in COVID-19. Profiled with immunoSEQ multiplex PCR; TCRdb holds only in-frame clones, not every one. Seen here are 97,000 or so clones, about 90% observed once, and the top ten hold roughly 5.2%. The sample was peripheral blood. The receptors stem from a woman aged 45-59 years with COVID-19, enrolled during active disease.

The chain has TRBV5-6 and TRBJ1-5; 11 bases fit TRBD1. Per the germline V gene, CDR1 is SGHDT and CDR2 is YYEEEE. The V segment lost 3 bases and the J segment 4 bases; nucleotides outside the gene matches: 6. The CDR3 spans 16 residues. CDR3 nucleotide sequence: TGTGCCAGCAGCTCAGGACAGGGGGCAGGTAATCAGCCCCAGCATTTT. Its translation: CASSSGQGAGNQPQHF.

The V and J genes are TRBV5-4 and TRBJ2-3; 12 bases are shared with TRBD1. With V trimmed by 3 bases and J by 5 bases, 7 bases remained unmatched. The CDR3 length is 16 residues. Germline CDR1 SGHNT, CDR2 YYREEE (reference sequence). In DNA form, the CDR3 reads TGTGCCAGCAGCTACGGGACAGGGGGCTTCTTAGATACGCAGTATTTT. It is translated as CASSYGTGGFLDTQYF.

The CDR3 DNA sequence: TGTGCCAGCTCACGGAGGGAGGTCGGCGGGAACACTGAAGCTTTCTTT. Protein product: CASSRREVGGNTEAFF. The gene calls are TRBV18 and TRBJ1-1; D remains unclear. Trimming took 4 bases from V and 1 from J, leaving 16 bases between them. The CDR3 is 16 amino acids. Germline V CDR1 and CDR2: KGHSH, LQKENI.

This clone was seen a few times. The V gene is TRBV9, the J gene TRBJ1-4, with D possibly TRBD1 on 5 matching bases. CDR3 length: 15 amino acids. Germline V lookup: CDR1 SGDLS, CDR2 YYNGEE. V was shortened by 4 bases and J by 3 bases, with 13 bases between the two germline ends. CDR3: CASSPAWGANEKLFF. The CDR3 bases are TGTGCCAGCAGCCCCGCATGGGGGGCTAATGAAAAACTGTTTTTT.

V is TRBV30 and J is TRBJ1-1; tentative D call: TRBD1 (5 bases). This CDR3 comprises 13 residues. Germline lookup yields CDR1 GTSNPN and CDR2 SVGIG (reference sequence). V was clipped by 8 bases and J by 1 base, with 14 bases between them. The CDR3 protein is CARWTYENTEAFF. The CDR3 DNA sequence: TGTGCCAGATGGACATACGAGAACACTGAAGCTTTCTTT.

CDR3 in DNA: TGCGCCAGCAGCGGAGCGACCATGAACACTGAAGCTTTCTTT. Its protein product is CASSGATMNTEAFF. The chain uses TRBV5-1 and TRBJ1-1, with unresolved D. This CDR3 spans 14 amino acids. V was pared by 4 bases and J by 0 bases, with 10 bases between. Germline V lookup: CDR1 SGHRS, CDR2 YFSETQ.

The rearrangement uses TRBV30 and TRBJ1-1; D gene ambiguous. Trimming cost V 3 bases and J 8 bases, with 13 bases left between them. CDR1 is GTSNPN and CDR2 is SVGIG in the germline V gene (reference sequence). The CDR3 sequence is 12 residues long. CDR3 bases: TGTGCCTGGAGGGCGGGCGCGAGGGAAGCTTTCTTT. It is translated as CAWRAGAREAFF.

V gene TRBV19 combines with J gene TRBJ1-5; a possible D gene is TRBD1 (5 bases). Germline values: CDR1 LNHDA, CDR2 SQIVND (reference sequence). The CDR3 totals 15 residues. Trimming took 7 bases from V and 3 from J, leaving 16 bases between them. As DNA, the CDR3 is TGTGCCAGTAAGAGGGGAGGGGAGGTCAATCAGCCCCAGCATTTT. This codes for CASKRGGEVNQPQHF.